This T cell receptor (beta chain) was recovered during a study of T cell changes during pregnancy in multiple sclerosis. Libraries were prepared by immunoSEQ multiplex PCR; TCRdb keeps only in-frame clonotypes and omits some of them. This sample has about 75,000 clones; 90% to 95% occur once, and the top ten carry approximately 0.15%. This CDR3 region has 15 residues. Germline assignment: CDR1 SGHVS and CDR2 FQNEAQ. V trimming: 5 bases; J trimming: 9 bases; junction bases outside the gene matches: 15. The starting material was CD4+ T cells from peripheral blood mononuclear cells, obtained after pregnancy. This TCR was recovered from a female donor with multiple sclerosis, enrolled in a pregnancy study. The rearrangement uses TRBV7-8 and TRBJ1-1; 7 bases agree with TRBD1. The CDR3 loop reads CASSATGDLTSQAFF. The DNA of the CDR3 is TGTGCCAGCAGCGCAACAGGGGACCTAACCTCACAAGCTTTCTTT. The entire variable domain, with the rest obtained from reference TRBV7-8 and TRBJ1-1, is as follows: GAGVSQSPRYKVAKRGQDVALRCDPISGHVSLFWYQQALGQGPEFLTYFQNEAQLDKSGLPSDRFFAERPEGSVSTLKIQRTQQEDSAVYLCASSATGDLTSQAFFGQGTRLTVV.